This T cell receptor beta chain was identified in a study of blood T cell repertoires in COVID-19. TCRdb's copy holds only in-frame clones and misses some; the assay was immunoSEQ multiplex PCR. The table records 150,000 to 200,000 clones, about 90% of them present only once. V shed 5 bases and J shed 1 base, with 8 bases lying between them. CDR3 length: 13 amino acids. This TCR came from a woman aged 55-70 years with COVID-19, enrolled during active disease. What was sequenced was peripheral blood. The chain is built from TRBV12-3 or TRBV12-4 and TRBJ1-1; D gene ambiguous. The CDR3: CASSRRQNTEAFF. CDR3 nucleotide sequence: TGTGCCAGCAGTAGACGACAGAACACTGAAGCTTTCTTT.